These 10 T cell receptor beta chains came from one sample sequenced in a study of chemoradiotherapy in HPV16-positive cancers. The method was immunoSEQ multiplex PCR; TCRdb's version includes in-frame clones alone and lacks a portion of them. Of about 9,000 clones listed, approximately 81% are singletons. This sample comprised tumor tissue, obtained from a patient who underwent chemoradiotherapy. Receptors originate from a human donor with HPV-associated anogenital cancer.

This rearrangement joins TRBV9 to TRBJ1-2, with D possibly being TRBD1 (6 bases). Trimming took off 0 bases at V and 7 bases at J, with 16 bases between the two ends. Per germline, CDR1 SGDLS and CDR2 YYNGEE. The CDR3 totals 15 residues. The CDR3 spells CASSVERGQGFGYTF. The CDR3 DNA sequence: TGTGCCAGCAGCGTAGAGCGAGGGCAGGGGTTTGGCTACACCTTC.

The V gene is TRBV6-1, the J gene TRBJ2-7; 7 bases are shared with TRBD1. The length of the CDR3 is 13 residues. J gave up 5 bases and V 7 bases, and 8 bases lay outside the gene matches. Germline lookup yields CDR1 MNHNS and CDR2 SASEGT. CDR3 bases: TGTGCCAGCACAGGAAGGGGGCTACACGAGCAGTACTTC. Translating gives CASTGRGLHEQYF.

V is TRBV6-5 and J is TRBJ2-1, with 8 bases matching TRBD2. Germline lookup yields CDR1 MNHEY and CDR2 SVGAGI. Unmatched junction bases numbered 6, after V lost 0 bases and J lost 5 bases. This CDR3 is built from 16 residues. The CDR3 bases are TGTGCCAGCAGTTACTCGACGGGGGGGGCCCACAATGAGCAGTTCTTC. Protein sequence: CASSYSTGGAHNEQFF.

The gene calls are TRBV11-3 and TRBJ2-4; 9 bases are a match to TRBD1. The germline CDR1 and CDR2 sequences are SGHNT and YENEEA. After removal of 5 bases from V and 8 bases from J, the junction contained 7 bases not matched to a gene. CDR3 length: 14 amino acids. CDR3 loop: CASSPGQGSDIQYF. Here the CDR3 DNA reads TGTGCCAGCAGCCCTGGACAGGGGTCGGACATTCAGTACTTC.

The chain is built from TRBV30 and TRBJ2-2; maybe TRBD1 (6 bases). Between the trimmed V and J ends, which lost 4 bases and 7 bases, there was a span of 19 bases. This CDR3 is 15 amino acids long. Germline V CDR1 and CDR2: GTSNPN, SVGIG (reference sequence). The CDR3 nucleotides read TGTGCCTGGAAAAGAAACAGGGCTTTGATCGGGGAGCTGTTTTTT. Translating it yields CAWKRNRALIGELFF.

The chain carries TRBV11-2 and TRBJ2-1, with 11 positions matching TRBD2. Germline CDR1 reads SGHAT; CDR2 reads FQNNGV. The CDR3 extends over 14 amino acids. Trimming at V came to 1 base and at J to 9 bases, leaving 2 bases not matched to a gene. CDR3 nucleotides: TGTGCCAGCAGCTTAGGGCTAGCGGGAGGTGAGCAGTTCTTC. Translating it yields CASSLGLAGGEQFF.

As concerns this clone: Sequence at one end of the junction differs from germline and may be a read error. The V call is TRBV27, the J call TRBJ2-1; 9 nucleotides match TRBD2. The CDR3 runs to 16 residues. Germline values: CDR1 MNHEY, CDR2 SMNVEV (reference sequence). CDR3 nucleotides: TGTGCCAGCAGTTTATCGGGCGGGAGGGCCTATAATGAGCAGTTCTTC. This sequence encodes CASSLSGGRAYNEQFF.

The rearrangement uses TRBV11-2 and TRBJ1-2, with unresolved D. Germline-derived CDR1 and CDR2 are SGHAT and FQNNGV. Trimming took off 3 bases at V and 3 bases at J, with 5 bases between the two ends. The CDR3 is 12 residues long. The CDR3 nucleotides read TGTGCCAGCAGCTTTGGAGACTATGGCTACACCTTC. The encoded protein is CASSFGDYGYTF.

This rearrangement joins TRBV28 to TRBJ2-4; 7 bases match TRBD2. Per germline, CDR1 MDHEN and CDR2 SYDVKM. The CDR3 runs to 16 residues. V lost 6 bases to trimming and J lost 0 bases; unmatched junction nucleotides: 8. This CDR3 reads CASSPRGVQAKNIQYF. CDR3 nucleotides: TGTGCCAGCAGCCCTCGGGGGGTACAAGCCAAAAACATTCAGTACTTC.

This chain uses TRBV28 with TRBJ1-5; no definite D call. The CDR3 contains 16 residues. Trimming stripped 5 bases from V and 3 bases from J, with 17 bases between. Germline CDR1 reads MDHEN; CDR2 reads SYDVKM. The CDR3 loop is CASSTPGKTNNQPQHF. CDR3 bases: TGTGCCAGCAGTACCCCTGGGAAGACTAACAATCAGCCCCAGCATTTT.